A selection of T cell receptor beta chains follows, all from one sample in a study of T cell responses to AZD1222 COVID-19 vaccine. Generated by immunoSEQ multiplex PCR, the TCRdb table keeps only in-frame clones and is missing some. The table includes around 80,000 clones, 80% to 90% detected once. Sequenced here: peripheral blood, sampled 28 days after the second AZD1222 dose. The source is an adult who received the AZD1222 COVID-19 vaccine. CDR3s include the opening cysteine and the closing phenylalanine or tryptophan. The order of the fields is J gene, V gene, CDR3 length, clone size, CDR3 protein. Some rows mark clone size as missing; the rest say once, few, many or name a class of expanded clone.

J gene: TRBJ2-6
V gene: TRBV28
CDR3 length: 18
clone size: -
CDR3 protein: CASRSTGEGGAGANVLTF

J gene: TRBJ2-5
V gene: TRBV15
CDR3 length: 15
clone size: -
CDR3 protein: CATSRDRVSSETQYF

J gene: TRBJ2-2
V gene: TRBV2
CDR3 length: 16
clone size: -
CDR3 protein: CASSDWQRGNTGELFF

J gene: TRBJ2-5
V gene: TRBV20-1
CDR3 length: 18
clone size: -
CDR3 protein: CSASSPGLAGGRMETQYF

J gene: TRBJ1-1
V gene: TRBV23-1
CDR3 length: 13
clone size: -
CDR3 protein: CASSQDRETEAFF

J gene: TRBJ2-2
V gene: TRBV15
CDR3 length: 20
clone size: -
CDR3 protein: CATSRGQAARSSWGTGELFF

J gene: TRBJ2-1
V gene: TRBV11-3
CDR3 length: 16
clone size: -
CDR3 protein: CASSLRTSGRYNEQFF

J gene: TRBJ2-3
V gene: TRBV3-1/TRBV3-2
CDR3 length: 14
clone size: -
CDR3 protein: CASSLRGGQDTQYF

J gene: TRBJ2-7
V gene: TRBV5-4
CDR3 length: 15
clone size: -
CDR3 protein: CASSPRFAGEFEQYF

J gene: TRBJ1-5
V gene: TRBV10-3
CDR3 length: 14
clone size: -
CDR3 protein: CAISDGLIGQPQHF

J gene: TRBJ2-7
V gene: TRBV20-1
CDR3 length: 11
clone size: -
CDR3 protein: CSASRGSEQYF

J gene: TRBJ2-7
V gene: TRBV11-2
CDR3 length: 14
clone size: -
CDR3 protein: CASSLIPVGNEQYF

J gene: TRBJ1-3
V gene: TRBV4-2
CDR3 length: 13
clone size: -
CDR3 protein: CASSQDRMNTIYF

J gene: TRBJ1-5
V gene: TRBV21-1
CDR3 length: 14
clone size: few
CDR3 protein: CASLGTGIYQPQHF

J gene: TRBJ1-4
V gene: TRBV28
CDR3 length: 15
clone size: -
CDR3 protein: CASSARQGGYEKLFF

J gene: TRBJ1-3
V gene: TRBV15
CDR3 length: 16
clone size: -
CDR3 protein: CATSRVFQGTGNTIYF

J gene: TRBJ2-1
V gene: TRBV5-4
CDR3 length: 11
clone size: -
CDR3 protein: CAGRSDNEQFF

J gene: TRBJ1-2
V gene: TRBV4-1
CDR3 length: 14
clone size: once
CDR3 protein: CASSPPGVSYGYTF

J gene: TRBJ1-2
V gene: TRBV3-1/TRBV3-2
CDR3 length: 14
clone size: once
CDR3 protein: CASSQETGTYGYTF

J gene: TRBJ2-2
V gene: TRBV19
CDR3 length: 16
clone size: -
CDR3 protein: CASSPRPGSADGELFF

J gene: TRBJ1-6
V gene: TRBV27
CDR3 length: 15
clone size: few
CDR3 protein: CASSLFPGGRSPLHF

J gene: TRBJ1-1
V gene: TRBV5-1
CDR3 length: 15
clone size: -
CDR3 protein: CASSSSGGDGTEAFF